This TCR beta chain was identified in a study of T cell clonotyping in hematopoietic cell transplantation. Libraries were prepared by immunoSEQ multiplex PCR; TCRdb keeps only in-frame clonotypes and omits some of them. The top ten clones hold 1.5% to 2% of a sample with approximately 75,000 clones, around 94% of them seen once. The sequence was obtained from a man in his fifties or sixties in good health. Some clones in this sample may be carry-over from other donors' samples. Material: peripheral blood mononuclear cells.

The CDR3 spells CASSRGTPTPNNEQFF. The CDR3 DNA reads as TGTGCCAGCAGCCGAGGGACACCCACCCCTAACAATGAGCAGTTCTTC. V and J are TRBV14 and TRBJ2-1; D possibly corresponds to TRBD1 (6 bases). Trimming removed 4 bases at V and 5 bases at J, with 18 bases between. CDR3 length equals 16 residues. Germline-derived CDR1 and CDR2 are SGHDN and FVKESK.